This is a list of T cell receptor beta chains from one sample in a study of shared clonotypes between healthy human individuals. Clones were sequenced by immunoSEQ multiplex PCR, and TCRdb holds only the in-frame ones, with some missing. The profile shows some 1 million clones, about 75% of them singletons. The sample was memory CD4+ T cells sorted from blood. These receptor sequences come from a man younger than 35 in good health. Both conserved end residues are part of each CDR3. The order of the fields is J gene, D gene, clone size, V gene, CDR3 DNA, CDR3 protein. A D gene is named only where the DNA matches it firmly. Not every row has a clone size; where given, it reads once, few, many or a size class.

J: TRBJ1-2
D: TRBD1
size: NA
V: TRBV7-9
DNA: TGTGCCAGCAGCCCAGGACAGGGGGCAGGTGGCTACACCTTC
CDR3: CASSPGQGAGGYTF

J: TRBJ1-4
D: TRBD1
size: NA
V: TRBV5-1
DNA: TGCGCCAGCAGCCGAGGACAGGGGGAAAAACTGTTTTTT
CDR3: CASSRGQGEKLFF

J: TRBJ1-5
D: NA
size: NA
V: TRBV5-8
DNA: TGTGCCAGCAGCTTGCAGGCCCAAACGGGGCCCCAGCATTTT
CDR3: CASSLQAQTGPQHF

J: TRBJ1-5
D: NA
size: NA
V: TRBV28
DNA: TGTGCCAGCAGACGTAATTCAGATAGCAATCAGCCCCAGCATTTT
CDR3: CASRRNSDSNQPQHF

J: TRBJ1-6
D: NA
size: NA
V: TRBV14
DNA: TGTGCCAGCAGCCAAGATACAGGGTCTTGGTCACCCCTCCACTTT
CDR3: CASSQDTGSWSPLHF

J: TRBJ2-1
D: TRBD1
size: NA
V: TRBV19
DNA: TGTGCCAGTAGTATATTGACAGGGGCCTCTTGGAACAATGAGCAGTTCTTC
CDR3: CASSILTGASWNNEQFF

J: TRBJ2-1
D: TRBD2
size: few
V: TRBV2
DNA: TGTGCCAGCAGGGAAGTTGGGACTACCAATGACAATGAGCAGTTCTTC
CDR3: CASREVGTTNDNEQFF

J: TRBJ1-2
D: NA
size: NA
V: TRBV5-4
DNA: TGTGCCAGCAGCTCGGTGCAGGCGGCGAACTATGGCTACACCTTC
CDR3: CASSSVQAANYGYTF

J: TRBJ1-6
D: TRBD1
size: NA
V: TRBV18
DNA: TGTGCCAGCTCACCGACAGGGGGTCAGGGTAATTCACCCCTCCACTTT
CDR3: CASSPTGGQGNSPLHF

J: TRBJ2-5
D: TRBD1
size: NA
V: TRBV27
DNA: TGTGCCAGCAGGGGGACCGGGACAGGGAGGCAAGAGACCCAGTACTTC
CDR3: CASRGTGTGRQETQYF

J: TRBJ1-4
D: NA
size: NA
V: TRBV11-2
DNA: TGTGCCAGCAGCTTAGTGAAGGGGATGAATGAAAAACTGTTTTTT
CDR3: CASSLVKGMNEKLFF

J: TRBJ1-4
D: TRBD1
size: NA
V: TRBV5-8
DNA: TGTGCCAGCAGCTTGTCTTGGACAGGGGTAGAAAAACTGTTTTTT
CDR3: CASSLSWTGVEKLFF

J: TRBJ1-1
D: NA
size: few
V: TRBV5-1
DNA: TGCGCCAGCAGCTTGGATCGCACTGAAGCTTTCTTT
CDR3: CASSLDRTEAFF

J: TRBJ2-5
D: TRBD2
size: once
V: TRBV4-2
DNA: TGTGCCAGCGCTTACGGCAGGGGTTATAGCGGGGGGATCCAAGAGACCCAGTACTTC
CDR3: CASAYGRGYSGGIQETQYF